Described below is a single TCR beta chain sequence and its context. Its matching antigen is unknown. Trimming at V came to 1 base and at J to 8 bases, leaving 10 bases not matched to a gene. This CDR3 has 17 residues. Germline assignment: CDR1 SGHTA and CDR2 FQGTGA. Isolation of PBMCs gave at least 6.5 million cells per sample. This entry comes from a study of blood T cells in healthy people across ages. Notes on the study in general: Underestimates were what the diversity estimates from one million T cells were considered to be. With donor CMV status unknown, expanded clonotype changes were possibly confounded. Strong correlation linked observed beta diversity and percent naive T cells.

A second PCR, run for roughly 7 to 11 cycles, used a sample-barcoded 5' primer plus a J-beta primer mix. TCRdb redid the calling of the 5' RACE reads with MiXCR, one entry per CDR3 protein. The data hold about 940,000 distinct CDR3 sequences, with 48% observed a single time. This chain joins TRBV7-3 and TRBJ2-1; TRBD2 aligns across 11 bases. The sequence was obtained from a man younger than 45 in good health. The material sequenced was blood. The CDR3, as DNA: TGTGCCAGCAGCTTAATAGCTAGCGGGGGGTCTCAGGATGAGCAGTTCTTC. As protein: CASSLIASGGSQDEQFF.